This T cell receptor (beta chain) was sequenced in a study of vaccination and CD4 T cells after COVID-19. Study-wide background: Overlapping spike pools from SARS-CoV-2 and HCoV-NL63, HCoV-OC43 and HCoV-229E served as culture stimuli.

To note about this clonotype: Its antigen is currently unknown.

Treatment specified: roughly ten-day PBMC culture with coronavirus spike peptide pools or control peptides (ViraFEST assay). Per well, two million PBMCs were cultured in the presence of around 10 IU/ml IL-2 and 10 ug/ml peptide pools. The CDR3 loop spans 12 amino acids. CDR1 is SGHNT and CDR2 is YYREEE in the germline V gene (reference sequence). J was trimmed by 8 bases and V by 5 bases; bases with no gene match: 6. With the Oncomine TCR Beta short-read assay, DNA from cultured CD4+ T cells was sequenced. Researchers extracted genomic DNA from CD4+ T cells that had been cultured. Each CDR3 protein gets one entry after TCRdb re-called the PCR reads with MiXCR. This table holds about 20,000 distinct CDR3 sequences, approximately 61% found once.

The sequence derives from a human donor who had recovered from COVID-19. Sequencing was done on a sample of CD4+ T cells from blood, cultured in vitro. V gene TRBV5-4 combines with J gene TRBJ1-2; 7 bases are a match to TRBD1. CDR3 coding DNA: TGTGCCAGCAGTCCCGACAGGGCAGGCTACACCTTC. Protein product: CASSPDRAGYTF.